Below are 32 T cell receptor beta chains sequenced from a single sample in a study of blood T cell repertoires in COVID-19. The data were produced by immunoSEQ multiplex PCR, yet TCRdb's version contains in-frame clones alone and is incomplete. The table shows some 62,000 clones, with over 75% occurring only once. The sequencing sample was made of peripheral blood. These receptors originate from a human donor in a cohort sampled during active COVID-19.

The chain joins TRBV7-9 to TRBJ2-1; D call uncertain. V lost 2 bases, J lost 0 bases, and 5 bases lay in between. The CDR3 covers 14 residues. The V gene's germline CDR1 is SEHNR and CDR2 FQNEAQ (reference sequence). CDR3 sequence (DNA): TGTGCCAGCAGCTTAACATTCTCCTACAATGAGCAGTTCTTC. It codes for CASSLTFSYNEQFF. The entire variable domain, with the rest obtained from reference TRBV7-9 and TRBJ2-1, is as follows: DTGVSQNPRHKITKRGQNVTFRCDPISEHNRLYWYRQTLGQGPEFLTYFQNEAQLEKSRLLSDRFSAERPKGSFSTLEIQRTEQGDSAMYLCASSLTFSYNEQFFGPGTRLTVL.

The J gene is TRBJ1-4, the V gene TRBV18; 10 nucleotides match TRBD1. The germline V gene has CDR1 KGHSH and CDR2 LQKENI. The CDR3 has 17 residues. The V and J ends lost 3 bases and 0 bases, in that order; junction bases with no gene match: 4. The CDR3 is CASSPPGTGATNEKLFF. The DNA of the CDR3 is TGTGCCAGCTCACCCCCCGGGACAGGGGCAACTAATGAAAAACTGTTTTTT.

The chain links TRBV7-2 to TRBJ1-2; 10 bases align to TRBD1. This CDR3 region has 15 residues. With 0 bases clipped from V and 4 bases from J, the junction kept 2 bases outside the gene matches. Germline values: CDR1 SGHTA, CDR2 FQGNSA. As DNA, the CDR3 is TGTGCCAGCAGCTTAGCGACAGGGGGCGGCTATGGCTACACCTTC. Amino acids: CASSLATGGGYGYTF.

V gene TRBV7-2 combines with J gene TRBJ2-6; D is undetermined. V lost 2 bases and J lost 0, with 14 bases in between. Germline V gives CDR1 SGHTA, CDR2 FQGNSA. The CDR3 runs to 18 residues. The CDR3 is CASSLKLGGGSGANVLTF. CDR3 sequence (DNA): TGTGCCAGCAGCTTAAAGTTGGGTGGCGGCTCTGGGGCCAACGTCCTGACTTTC.

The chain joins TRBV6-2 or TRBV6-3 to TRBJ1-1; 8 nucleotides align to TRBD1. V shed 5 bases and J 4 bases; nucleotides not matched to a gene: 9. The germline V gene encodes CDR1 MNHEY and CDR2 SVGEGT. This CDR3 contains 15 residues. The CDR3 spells CASSTGGRGPTEAFF. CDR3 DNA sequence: TGTGCCAGCAGTACAGGGGGGAGGGGGCCCACTGAAGCTTTCTTT.

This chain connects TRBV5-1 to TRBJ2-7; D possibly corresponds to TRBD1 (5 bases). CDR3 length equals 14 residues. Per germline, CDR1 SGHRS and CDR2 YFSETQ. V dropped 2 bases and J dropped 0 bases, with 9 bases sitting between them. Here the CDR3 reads CASSLDSNSYEQYF. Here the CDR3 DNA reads TGCGCCAGCAGCTTAGACAGCAACTCCTACGAGCAGTACTTC.

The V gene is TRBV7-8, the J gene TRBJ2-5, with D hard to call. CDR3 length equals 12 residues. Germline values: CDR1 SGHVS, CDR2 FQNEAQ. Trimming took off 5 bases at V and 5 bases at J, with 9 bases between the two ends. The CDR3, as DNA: TGTGCCAGCAGCCCCTGGCGGGAGACCCAGTACTTC. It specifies CASSPWRETQYF. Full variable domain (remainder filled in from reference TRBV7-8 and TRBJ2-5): GAGVSQSPRYKVAKRGQDVALRCDPISGHVSLFWYQQALGQGPEFLTYFQNEAQLDKSGLPSDRFFAERPEGSVSTLKIQRTQQEDSAVYLCASSPWRETQYFGPGTRLLVL.

The CDR3 DNA sequence: TGTGCCAGCAGTGTATACTCGAACACCGGGGAGCTGTTTTTT. It encodes CASSVYSNTGELFF. The V call is TRBV27, the J call TRBJ2-2; no definite D call. V gave up 5 bases and J gave up 0 bases, with 7 bases separating them. This CDR3 spans 14 amino acids. CDR1 is MNHEY and CDR2 is SMNVEV in the germline V gene (reference sequence).

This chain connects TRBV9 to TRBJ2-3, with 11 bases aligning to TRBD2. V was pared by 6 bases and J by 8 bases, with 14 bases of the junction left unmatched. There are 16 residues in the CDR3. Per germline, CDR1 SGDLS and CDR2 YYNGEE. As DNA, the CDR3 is TGTGCCAGCACCTTAAGTGCGACTAGCGGGGTCGGTACGCAGTATTTT. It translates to CASTLSATSGVGTQYF.

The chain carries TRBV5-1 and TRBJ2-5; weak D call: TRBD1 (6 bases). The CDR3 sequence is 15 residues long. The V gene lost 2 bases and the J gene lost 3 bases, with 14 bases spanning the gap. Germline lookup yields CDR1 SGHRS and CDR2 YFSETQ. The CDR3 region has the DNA TGCGCCAGCAGCTTCGGTTCAGGGGAAGAAGAGACCCAGTACTTC. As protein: CASSFGSGEEETQYF.

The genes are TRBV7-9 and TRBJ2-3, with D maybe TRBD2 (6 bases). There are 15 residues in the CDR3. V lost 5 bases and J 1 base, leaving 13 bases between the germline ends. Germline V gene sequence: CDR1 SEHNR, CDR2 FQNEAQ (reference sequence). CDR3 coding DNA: TGTGCCAGCAGCGACCTAGCGACCCGCACAGATACGCAGTATTTT. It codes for CASSDLATRTDTQYF.

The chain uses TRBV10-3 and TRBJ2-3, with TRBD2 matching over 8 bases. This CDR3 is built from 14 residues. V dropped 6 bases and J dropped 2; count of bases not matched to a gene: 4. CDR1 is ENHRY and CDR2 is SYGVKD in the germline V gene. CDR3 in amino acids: CAISSGGDTDTQYF. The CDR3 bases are TGTGCCATCAGCTCCGGGGGGGACACAGATACGCAGTATTTT.

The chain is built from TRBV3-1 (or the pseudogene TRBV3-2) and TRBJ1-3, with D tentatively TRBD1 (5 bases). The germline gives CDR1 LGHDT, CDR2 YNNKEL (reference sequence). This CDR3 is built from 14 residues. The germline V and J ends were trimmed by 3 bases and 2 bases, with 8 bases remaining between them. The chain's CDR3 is CASSQGGTGNTIYF. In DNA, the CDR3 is TGTGCCAGCAGCCAGGGGGGAACTGGAAACACCATATATTTT.

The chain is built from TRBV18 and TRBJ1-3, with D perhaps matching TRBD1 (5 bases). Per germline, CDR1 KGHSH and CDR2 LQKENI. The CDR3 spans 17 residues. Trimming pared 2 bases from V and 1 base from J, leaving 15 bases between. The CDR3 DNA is TGTGCCAGCTCACCATGGCGACAGCCCGAATCTGGAAACACCATATATTTT. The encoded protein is CASSPWRQPESGNTIYF.

CDR3 in amino acids: CAISEPSGGGDTQYF. DNA for the CDR3: TGTGCCATCAGTGAGCCAAGCGGGGGGGGAGATACGCAGTATTTT. The chain carries TRBV10-3 and TRBJ2-3; 10 bases align to TRBD2. The length of the CDR3 is 15 residues. Germline-derived CDR1 and CDR2 are ENHRY and SYGVKD. With V trimmed by 2 bases and J by 5 bases, 4 bases remained unmatched.

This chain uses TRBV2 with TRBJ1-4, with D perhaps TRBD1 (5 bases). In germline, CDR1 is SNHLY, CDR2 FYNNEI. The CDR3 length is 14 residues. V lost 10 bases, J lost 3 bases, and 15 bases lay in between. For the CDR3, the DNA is TGTGCCACCGAACAGACAGAGGCTAATGAAAAACTGTTTTTT. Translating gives CATEQTEANEKLFF.

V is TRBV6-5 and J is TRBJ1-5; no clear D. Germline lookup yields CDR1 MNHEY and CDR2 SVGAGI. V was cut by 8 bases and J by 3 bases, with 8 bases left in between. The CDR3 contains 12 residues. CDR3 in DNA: TGTGCCAGCCGGTCCCCCAATCAGCCCCAGCATTTT. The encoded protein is CASRSPNQPQHF.

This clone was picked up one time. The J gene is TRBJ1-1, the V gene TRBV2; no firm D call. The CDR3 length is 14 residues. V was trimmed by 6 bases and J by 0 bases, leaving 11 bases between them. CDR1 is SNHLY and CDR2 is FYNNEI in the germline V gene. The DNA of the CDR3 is TGTGCCAGCAGATTACACGAAATGAACACTGAAGCTTTCTTT. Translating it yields CASRLHEMNTEAFF.

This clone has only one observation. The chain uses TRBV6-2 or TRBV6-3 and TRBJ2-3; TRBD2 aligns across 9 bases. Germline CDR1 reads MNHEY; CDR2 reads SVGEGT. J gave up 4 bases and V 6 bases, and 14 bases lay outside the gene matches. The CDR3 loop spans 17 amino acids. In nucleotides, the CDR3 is TGTGCCAGCAGCCTCCCGGGGGCGGGGGGGCCCCCAGATACGCAGTATTTT. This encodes CASSLPGAGGPPDTQYF.

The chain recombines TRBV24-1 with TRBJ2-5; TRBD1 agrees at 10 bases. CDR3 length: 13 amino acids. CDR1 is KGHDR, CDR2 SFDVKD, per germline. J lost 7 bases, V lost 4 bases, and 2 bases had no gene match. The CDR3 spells CATSERDRGTQYF. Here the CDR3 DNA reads TGTGCCACCAGTGAAAGGGACAGGGGGACCCAGTACTTC.

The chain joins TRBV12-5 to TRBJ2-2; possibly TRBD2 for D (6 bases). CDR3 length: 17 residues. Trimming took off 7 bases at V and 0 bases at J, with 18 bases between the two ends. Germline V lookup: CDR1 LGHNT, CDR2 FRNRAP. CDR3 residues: CASATSPLATNTGELFF. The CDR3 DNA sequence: TGTGCTAGTGCCACCTCACCCCTAGCGACGAACACCGGGGAGCTGTTTTTT.

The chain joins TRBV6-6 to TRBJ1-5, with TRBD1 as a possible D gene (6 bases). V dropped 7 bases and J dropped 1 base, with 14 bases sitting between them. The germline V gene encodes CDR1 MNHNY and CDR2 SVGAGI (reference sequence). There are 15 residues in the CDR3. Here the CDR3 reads CASTPGGGSNQPQHF. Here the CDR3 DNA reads TGTGCCAGCACGCCGGGAGGGGGAAGCAATCAGCCCCAGCATTTT.

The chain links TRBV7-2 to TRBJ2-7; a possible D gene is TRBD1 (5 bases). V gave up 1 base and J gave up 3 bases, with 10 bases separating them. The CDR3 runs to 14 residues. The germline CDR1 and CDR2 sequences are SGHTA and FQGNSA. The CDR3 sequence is CASSLEVRVYEQYF. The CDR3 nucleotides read TGTGCCAGCAGCTTAGAAGTCAGGGTCTACGAGCAGTACTTC.

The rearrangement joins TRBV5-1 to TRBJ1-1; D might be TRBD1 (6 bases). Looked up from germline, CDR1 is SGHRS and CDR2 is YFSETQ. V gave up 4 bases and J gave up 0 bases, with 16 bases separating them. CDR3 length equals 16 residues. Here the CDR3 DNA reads TGCGCCAGCAGCCGAGAGGGGGAGGGGATGAACACTGAAGCTTTCTTT. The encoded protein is CASSREGEGMNTEAFF.

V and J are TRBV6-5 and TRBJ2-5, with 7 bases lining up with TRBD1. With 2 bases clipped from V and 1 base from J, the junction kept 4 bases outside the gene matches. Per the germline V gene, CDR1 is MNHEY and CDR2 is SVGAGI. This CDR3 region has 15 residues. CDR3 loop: CASSYTQGVQETQYF. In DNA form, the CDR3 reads TGTGCCAGCAGTTACACCCAGGGGGTCCAAGAGACCCAGTACTTC.

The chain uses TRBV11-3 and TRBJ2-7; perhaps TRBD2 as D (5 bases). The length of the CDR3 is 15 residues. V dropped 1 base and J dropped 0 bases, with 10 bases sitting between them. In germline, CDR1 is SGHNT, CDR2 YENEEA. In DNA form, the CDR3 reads TGTGCCAGCAGCTTAGCGGGGAAAGGCTCCTACGAGCAGTACTTC. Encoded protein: CASSLAGKGSYEQYF.

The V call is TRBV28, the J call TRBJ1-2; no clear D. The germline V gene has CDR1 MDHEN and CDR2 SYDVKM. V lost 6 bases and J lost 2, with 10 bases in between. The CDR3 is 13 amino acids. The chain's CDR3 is CASRTAGNYGYTF. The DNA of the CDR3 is TGTGCCAGCAGGACCGCAGGAAACTATGGCTACACCTTC.

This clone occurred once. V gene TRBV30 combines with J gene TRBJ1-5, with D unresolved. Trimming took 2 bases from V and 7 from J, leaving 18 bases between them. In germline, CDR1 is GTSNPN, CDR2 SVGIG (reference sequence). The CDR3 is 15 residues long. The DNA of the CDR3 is TGTGCCTGGAGTAGGGCGGGAAGAATTGGACAGCCCCAGCATTTT. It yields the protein CAWSRAGRIGQPQHF.

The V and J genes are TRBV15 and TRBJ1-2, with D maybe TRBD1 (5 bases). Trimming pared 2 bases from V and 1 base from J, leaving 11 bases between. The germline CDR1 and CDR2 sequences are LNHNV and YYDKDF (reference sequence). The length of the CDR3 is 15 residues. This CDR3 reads CATSRQGTLNYGYTF. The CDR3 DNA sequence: TGTGCCACCAGCAGACAGGGAACCCTTAACTATGGCTACACCTTC.

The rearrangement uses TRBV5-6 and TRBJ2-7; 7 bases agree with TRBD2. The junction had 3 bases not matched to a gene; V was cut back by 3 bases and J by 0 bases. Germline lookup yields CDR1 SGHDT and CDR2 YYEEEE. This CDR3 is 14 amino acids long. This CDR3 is CASSYRDYSYEQYF. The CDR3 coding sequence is TGTGCCAGCAGCTACCGGGACTACTCCTACGAGCAGTACTTC.

The CDR3 spells CASSQRSTSGMVGSQETQYF. CDR3 in DNA: TGTGCCAGCAGCCAACGGTCGACTAGCGGGATGGTTGGGAGCCAAGAGACCCAGTACTTC. The chain has TRBV7-8 and TRBJ2-5; 11 bases are a match to TRBD2. From germline, CDR1 is SGHVS and CDR2 FQNEAQ. The V and J ends lost 5 bases and 1 base, in that order; junction bases with no gene match: 18. The CDR3 has 20 amino acids. Full variable domain (missing parts from reference TRBV7-8 and TRBJ2-5): GAGVSQSPRYKVAKRGQDVALRCDPISGHVSLFWYQQALGQGPEFLTYFQNEAQLDKSGLPSDRFFAERPEGSVSTLKIQRTQQEDSAVYLCASSQRSTSGMVGSQETQYFGPGTRLLVL.

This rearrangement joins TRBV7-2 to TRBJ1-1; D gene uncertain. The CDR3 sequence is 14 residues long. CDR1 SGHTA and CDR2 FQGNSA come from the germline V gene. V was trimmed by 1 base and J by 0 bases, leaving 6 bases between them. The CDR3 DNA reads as TGTGCCAGCAGCTTAGGGGCTTTGAACACTGAAGCTTTCTTT. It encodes CASSLGALNTEAFF.